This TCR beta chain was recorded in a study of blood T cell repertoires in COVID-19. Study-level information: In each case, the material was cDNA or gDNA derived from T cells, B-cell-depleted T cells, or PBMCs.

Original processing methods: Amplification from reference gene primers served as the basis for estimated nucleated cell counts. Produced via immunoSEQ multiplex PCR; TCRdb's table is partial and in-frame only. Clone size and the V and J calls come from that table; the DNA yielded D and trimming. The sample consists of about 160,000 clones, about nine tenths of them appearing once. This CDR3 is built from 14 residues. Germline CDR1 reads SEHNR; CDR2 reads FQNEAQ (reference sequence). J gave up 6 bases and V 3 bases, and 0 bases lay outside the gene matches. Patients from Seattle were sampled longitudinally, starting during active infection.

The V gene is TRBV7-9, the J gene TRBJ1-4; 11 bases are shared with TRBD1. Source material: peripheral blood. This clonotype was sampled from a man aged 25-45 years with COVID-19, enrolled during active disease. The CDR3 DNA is TGTGCCAGCAGCTTGGGACAGGGGGATGAAAAACTGTTTTTT. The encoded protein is CASSLGQGDEKLFF.